The next 16 T cell receptor beta chains were all read from a single sample in a study of control samples from healthy donors and cancer patients. Generated by immunoSEQ multiplex PCR, the TCRdb table keeps only in-frame clones and is missing some. The table includes 75,000 to 100,000 clones, just under 90% detected once. The sequenced sample was blood. These receptor sequences come from a man in his forties or fifties in good health.

This clone has a handful of counts. The chain uses TRBV4-2 and TRBJ1-3, with a weak D call TRBD1 (6 bases). Germline lookup yields CDR1 LGHNA and CDR2 YNFKEQ. This CDR3 region has 15 residues. V lost 1 base and J lost 4, with 11 bases in between. CDR3 amino acids: CASSQVQGRGNTIYF. The CDR3, as DNA: TGTGCCAGCAGCCAAGTTCAGGGGAGAGGAAACACCATATATTTT.

The V gene is TRBV6-5, the J gene TRBJ1-4; possibly TRBD1 for D (6 bases). The V and J ends lost 6 bases and 3 bases respectively, with 14 bases between them. Looked up from germline, CDR1 is MNHEY and CDR2 is SVGAGI. This CDR3 comprises 15 residues. DNA of the CDR3: TGTGCCAGCAGATCCCTTAAGGGGGCTAATGAAAAACTGTTTTTT. It codes for CASRSLKGANEKLFF.

This chain uses TRBV19 with TRBJ2-3, with TRBD1 matching over 7 bases. The germline gives CDR1 LNHDA, CDR2 SQIVND (reference sequence). Unmatched junction bases numbered 4, after V lost 1 base and J lost 0 bases. This CDR3 is 16 amino acids long. This chain's CDR3 is CASSIGTGASTDTQYF. The CDR3 nucleotides read TGTGCCAGTAGTATAGGGACAGGCGCTAGCACAGATACGCAGTATTTT. Full variable domain (rest looked up from reference TRBV19 and TRBJ2-3): DGGITQSPKYLFRKEGQNVTLSCEQNLNHDAMYWYRQDPGQGLRLIYYSQIVNDFQKGDIAEGYSVSREKKESFPLTVTSAQKNPTAFYLCASSIGTGASTDTQYFGPGTRLTVL.

The chain couples TRBV6-4 to TRBJ1-2; unclear D gene. The CDR3 is 14 residues long. Germline V gene data show CDR1 as MRHNA and CDR2 as SNTAGT. Trimming left V 2 bases short and J 4 bases short, with 11 bases between. The CDR3: CASSDEGYGYGYTF. In nucleotides, the CDR3 is TGTGCCAGCAGTGACGAAGGGTACGGCTATGGCTACACCTTC.

This clone occurred once. This chain connects TRBV6-2 or TRBV6-3 to TRBJ1-5, with unresolved D. The V end lost 5 bases, the J end lost 4 bases, and 6 bases lay between the germline ends. The CDR3 extends over 12 amino acids. The germline CDR1 and CDR2 sequences are MNHEY and SVGEGT. The CDR3 DNA sequence: TGTGCCAGCAGTACACTTAATCAGCCCCAGCATTTT. It translates to CASSTLNQPQHF.

This clone turned up a few times. The rearrangement uses TRBV5-1 and TRBJ2-2, with 7 nucleotides matching TRBD2. The germline gives CDR1 SGHRS, CDR2 YFSETQ. The CDR3 covers 13 residues. J was trimmed by 10 bases and V by 5 bases; bases with no gene match: 8. CDR3 DNA sequence: TGCGCCAGCAGATCAGGACTAGAGGTGGAGCTGTTTTTT. Amino acid sequence: CASRSGLEVELFF.

This clone is a singleton in its sample. The gene calls are TRBV6-5 and TRBJ2-7; D possibly corresponds to TRBD2 (6 bases). With 7 bases removed from V and 4 bases from J, the gap between germline ends came to 11 bases. Germline V gene sequence: CDR1 MNHEY, CDR2 SVGAGI. The CDR3 runs 12 residues. CDR3 bases: TGTGCCAGCAAGGAGGGAGGATACGAGCAGTACTTC. It specifies CASKEGGYEQYF.

The genes are TRBV28 and TRBJ1-2; D call uncertain. Trimming took off 1 base at V and 2 bases at J, with 8 bases between the two ends. The CDR3 has 14 amino acids. CDR1 is MDHEN and CDR2 is SYDVKM in the germline V gene. CDR3 sequence reads: CASSLSRLNYGYTF. In DNA, the CDR3 is TGTGCCAGCAGTTTATCTCGCTTGAACTATGGCTACACCTTC.

The rearrangement links TRBV7-8 to TRBJ2-7, with D maybe TRBD2 (7 bases). This CDR3 contains 15 residues. Germline V gives CDR1 SGHVS, CDR2 FQNEAQ. V was trimmed by 5 bases and J by 7 bases, leaving 21 bases between them. This CDR3 is CASSPGAGAVFEQYF. CDR3 coding DNA: TGTGCCAGCAGCCCCGGCGCGGGGGCCGTCTTTGAGCAGTACTTC.

J is TRBJ1-1 and V is TRBV4-1; D call uncertain. V was clipped by 4 bases and J by 5 bases, with 8 bases between them. There are 12 residues in the CDR3. From germline, CDR1 is MGHRA and CDR2 YSYEKL. DNA of the CDR3: TGCGCCAGCAGCCCGACGGGGACTGAAGCTTTCTTT. Amino acid sequence: CASSPTGTEAFF.

This clone turned up a few times. The chain carries TRBV4-1 and TRBJ1-1; no reliable D call. This CDR3 has 16 residues. The germline V gene encodes CDR1 MGHRA and CDR2 YSYEKL. Trimming stripped 4 bases from V and 1 base from J, with 16 bases between. The CDR3 region is CASSPKYEAPNTEAFF. The CDR3 nucleotides are TGCGCCAGCAGCCCGAAGTACGAGGCGCCGAACACTGAAGCTTTCTTT.

This clone was found once. The gene calls are TRBV5-4 and TRBJ2-7, with 9 positions matching TRBD1. V was pared by 6 bases and J by 2 bases, with 6 bases of the junction left unmatched. Germline loops: CDR1 SGHNT, CDR2 YYREEE (reference sequence). This CDR3 spans 14 amino acids. The CDR3 here is CASTSQGAAYEQYF. The CDR3 DNA reads TGTGCCAGCACATCACAGGGGGCCGCCTACGAGCAGTACTTC. Variable domain in full (rest from reference TRBV5-4 and TRBJ2-7): ETGVTQSPTHLIKTRGQQVTLRCSSQSGHNTVSWYQQALGQGPQFIFQYYREEENGRGNFPPRFSGLQFPNYSSELNVNALELDDSALYLCASTSQGAAYEQYFGPGTRLTVT.

The V gene is TRBV6-5, the J gene TRBJ1-2; no clear D gene. Trimming stripped 6 bases from V and 3 bases from J, with 11 bases between. The CDR3 runs 13 residues. Looked up from germline, CDR1 is MNHEY and CDR2 is SVGAGI. DNA for the CDR3: TGTGCCAGCAGCGATCAAGTTTACTATGGCTACACCTTC. Translated: CASSDQVYYGYTF.

This chain joins TRBV5-6 and TRBJ1-2; TRBD1 aligns across 8 bases. CDR1 is SGHDT and CDR2 is YYEEEE in the germline V gene. V lost 2 bases to trimming and J lost 4 bases; unmatched junction nucleotides: 7. This CDR3 spans 15 amino acids. The CDR3 here is CASSLPGQASYGYTF. DNA of the CDR3: TGTGCCAGCAGCTTACCGGGACAGGCGTCCTATGGCTACACCTTC.

V is TRBV5-1 and J is TRBJ1-2, with 7 bases that match TRBD1. Germline lookup yields CDR1 SGHRS and CDR2 YFSETQ. This CDR3 is built from 15 residues. V shed 0 bases, J shed 6 bases, and the junction held 8 bases outside the gene matches. CDR3 DNA sequence: TGCGCCAGCAGCTTGGAGGGCAGGGGGATGGATGGCTACACCTTC. Protein: CASSLEGRGMDGYTF.

This chain joins TRBV12-5 and TRBJ1-2, with unresolved D. In germline, CDR1 is LGHNT, CDR2 FRNRAP. The CDR3 spans 10 residues. Here the CDR3 DNA reads TGTGCCCTCCTCCGAGATGGCTACACCTTC. Encoded protein: CALLRDGYTF.